These T cell receptor beta chains were read from a single sample in a study of T-cell memory formation after mild COVID-19. From the 5' RACE reads, TCRdb called clonotypes with MiXCR, one entry per CDR3 protein. The sample has a few hundred thousand distinct CDR3 sequences; around an eighth are singletons. Sequenced material: PBMCs or a T cell subset sorted from them (not recorded which). All receptors come from a man between 18 and 35 years old who had mild COVID-19 (a few samples of this study predate the infection). Cell type and time point are not known. Each CDR3 is given with its conserved first and last residue. Fields, in order: clone size, J gene, D gene, V gene, CDR3 DNA, CDR3 protein. The D gene is left open where the match is weak. A clone size is listed for some rows: how often the clone was seen (once, few, many), or a class if it is expanded.

clone_size: -
j_call: TRBJ2-1
d_call: TRBD1
v_call: TRBV6-5
cdr3_nt: TGTGCCAGCAGTTACGGACAGGGCGGTTACAATGAGCAGTTCTTC
cdr3_aa: CASSYGQGGYNEQFF

clone_size: -
j_call: TRBJ2-1
d_call: -
v_call: TRBV20-1
cdr3_nt: TGCAGTGCTACCCGCTTTGCTGGGGACTCCTACAATGAGCAGTTCTTC
cdr3_aa: CSATRFAGDSYNEQFF

clone_size: -
j_call: TRBJ1-2
d_call: TRBD1
v_call: TRBV3-1
cdr3_nt: TGTGCCAGCAGCTTCCGACAGGGACTCTACACCTTC
cdr3_aa: CASSFRQGLYTF

clone_size: many
j_call: TRBJ2-2
d_call: TRBD1
v_call: TRBV4-3
cdr3_nt: TGCGCCAGCAGCCAAGGGGGACAGTTGACTGGGGAGCTGTTTTTT
cdr3_aa: CASSQGGQLTGELFF

clone_size: -
j_call: TRBJ2-1
d_call: TRBD2
v_call: TRBV18
cdr3_nt: TGTGCCAGCTCACCACCTAGCGGGGGGGCCTACAATGAGCAGTTCTTC
cdr3_aa: CASSPPSGGAYNEQFF

clone_size: many
j_call: TRBJ1-1
d_call: -
v_call: TRBV7-2
cdr3_nt: TGTGCCAGCAGCCGGGCCCTAAACACTGAAGCTTTCTTT
cdr3_aa: CASSRALNTEAFF

clone_size: -
j_call: TRBJ1-6
d_call: -
v_call: TRBV7-2
cdr3_nt: TGTGCCAGCAGCTTGGTAGGGGGAGAATCACCCCTCCACTTT
cdr3_aa: CASSLVGGESPLHF

clone_size: few
j_call: TRBJ1-1
d_call: TRBD1
v_call: TRBV7-9
cdr3_nt: TGTGCCAGCAGCCCCGGACAGGGAAAAGGGGCTGAAGCTTTCTTT
cdr3_aa: CASSPGQGKGAEAFF

clone_size: -
j_call: TRBJ2-5
d_call: TRBD1
v_call: TRBV4-1
cdr3_nt: TGCGCCAGCAGCCGGACTACAGGGGGCGGTGAGACCCAGTACTTC
cdr3_aa: CASSRTTGGGETQYF

clone_size: few
j_call: TRBJ2-1
d_call: -
v_call: TRBV7-8
cdr3_nt: TGTGCCAGCAGCTTCTCTGTACAGGGAAGATTCAATGAGCAGTTCTTC
cdr3_aa: CASSFSVQGRFNEQFF

clone_size: -
j_call: TRBJ2-2
d_call: -
v_call: TRBV10-1
cdr3_nt: TGCGCCAGCAGTGAGGCCCTAACCGGGGAGCTGTTTTTT
cdr3_aa: CASSEALTGELFF

clone_size: few
j_call: TRBJ2-1
d_call: -
v_call: TRBV6-6
cdr3_nt: TGTGCCAGCAGTTATTTCGATGAGCAGTTCTTC
cdr3_aa: CASSYFDEQFF

clone_size: -
j_call: TRBJ1-5
d_call: -
v_call: TRBV23-1
cdr3_nt: TGCGCCAGCAGTCAACCCAGCTCGAATCAGCCCCAGCATTTT
cdr3_aa: CASSQPSSNQPQHF

clone_size: few
j_call: TRBJ2-1
d_call: TRBD2
v_call: TRBV5-1
cdr3_nt: TGCGCCAGCAGCCTGGAGGGGTCTAGCGGAGACAATGAGCAGTTCTTC
cdr3_aa: CASSLEGSSGDNEQFF

clone_size: -
j_call: TRBJ2-1
d_call: TRBD1
v_call: TRBV27
cdr3_nt: TGTGCCAGCAGCCAGGGGGCAGGCGGTGAGCAGTTCTTC
cdr3_aa: CASSQGAGGEQFF

clone_size: many
j_call: TRBJ2-3
d_call: TRBD1
v_call: TRBV12-3/TRBV12-4
cdr3_nt: TGTGCCAGCAGTCCGGACAGGACAAGCACAGATACGCAGTATTTT
cdr3_aa: CASSPDRTSTDTQYF

clone_size: -
j_call: TRBJ2-5
d_call: -
v_call: TRBV15
cdr3_nt: TGTGCCACCAGGGGCGCGGCCCAAGAGACCCAGTACTTC
cdr3_aa: CATRGAAQETQYF

clone_size: few
j_call: TRBJ2-6
d_call: TRBD1
v_call: TRBV10-3
cdr3_nt: TGTGCCATCAGTATGGGACAGGCCTCTGGGGCCAACGTCCTGACTTTC
cdr3_aa: CAISMGQASGANVLTF

clone_size: -
j_call: TRBJ2-3
d_call: TRBD2
v_call: TRBV7-2
cdr3_nt: TGTGCCAGCAGCTTATGGACTAGCAGCACAGATACGCAGTATTTT
cdr3_aa: CASSLWTSSTDTQYF

clone_size: few
j_call: TRBJ2-5
d_call: -
v_call: TRBV6-6
cdr3_nt: TGTGCCAGCAGTTACCCCCTGCGCGGGGGCCAGCAAGAGACCCAGTACTTC
cdr3_aa: CASSYPLRGGQQETQYF

clone_size: few
j_call: TRBJ2-5
d_call: -
v_call: TRBV27
cdr3_nt: TGTGCCAGCGGTACCGGGACCCTGGAATCGGAGACCCAGTACTTC
cdr3_aa: CASGTGTLESETQYF

clone_size: few
j_call: TRBJ2-3
d_call: TRBD1
v_call: TRBV29-1
cdr3_nt: TGCAGCGTTGAAGGACAGGGGGCAGATACGCAGTATTTT
cdr3_aa: CSVEGQGADTQYF

clone_size: -
j_call: TRBJ1-2
d_call: -
v_call: TRBV5-6
cdr3_nt: TGTGCCAGCAGGCCTCGGGGGGAGGCTAACTATGGCTACACCTTC
cdr3_aa: CASRPRGEANYGYTF

clone_size: -
j_call: TRBJ2-3
d_call: TRBD2
v_call: TRBV30
cdr3_nt: TGTGCCTGGAGTCCCGGCGGCGGGGGAACAGATACGCAGTATTTT
cdr3_aa: CAWSPGGGGTDTQYF

clone_size: few
j_call: TRBJ2-3
d_call: -
v_call: TRBV11-2
cdr3_nt: TGTGCCAGCAGCCCCAGCCCCAGAGGGGGTACGCAGTATTTT
cdr3_aa: CASSPSPRGGTQYF

clone_size: few
j_call: TRBJ2-3
d_call: TRBD1
v_call: TRBV29-1
cdr3_nt: TGCAGCGCTGACAGGGTAGGCACAGATACGCAGTATTTT
cdr3_aa: CSADRVGTDTQYF

clone_size: few
j_call: TRBJ1-5
d_call: TRBD1
v_call: TRBV4-1
cdr3_nt: TGCGCCAGCAGCCAAATGAGGGGGCGAAATCAGCCCCAGCATTTT
cdr3_aa: CASSQMRGRNQPQHF

clone_size: -
j_call: TRBJ1-2
d_call: -
v_call: TRBV4-1
cdr3_nt: TGCGCCAGCAGCCAAGATTCTGGGAGTGGTGGCTACACCTTC
cdr3_aa: CASSQDSGSGGYTF

clone_size: few
j_call: TRBJ2-3
d_call: TRBD1
v_call: TRBV4-3
cdr3_nt: TGCGCCAGCAGCCAAGCCCAGGGGGCCGGAGATACGCAGTATTTT
cdr3_aa: CASSQAQGAGDTQYF

clone_size: -
j_call: TRBJ2-1
d_call: TRBD1
v_call: TRBV10-3
cdr3_nt: TGTGCCATCGCGGGACAGGGAGGGACCTACAATGAGCAGTTCTTC
cdr3_aa: CAIAGQGGTYNEQFF

clone_size: few
j_call: TRBJ2-2
d_call: TRBD1
v_call: TRBV4-2
cdr3_nt: TGTGCCAGCTTGGACAGGGGTGGGACCGGGGAGCTGTTTTTT
cdr3_aa: CASLDRGGTGELFF

clone_size: many
j_call: TRBJ2-7
d_call: -
v_call: TRBV15
cdr3_nt: TGTGCCACCAGGGCTTTGGGGGGCGACGAGCAGTACTTC
cdr3_aa: CATRALGGDEQYF

clone_size: -
j_call: TRBJ2-1
d_call: -
v_call: TRBV4-3
cdr3_nt: TGCGCCAGCAGCCAAGATCTTACGGCTCCCTACAATGAGCAGTTCTTC
cdr3_aa: CASSQDLTAPYNEQFF

clone_size: few
j_call: TRBJ2-1
d_call: TRBD2
v_call: TRBV5-1
cdr3_nt: TGCGCCAGCAGCTCCCCTACAGGAGGCGGGGGCAATGAGCAGTTCTTC
cdr3_aa: CASSSPTGGGGNEQFF

clone_size: -
j_call: TRBJ2-7
d_call: -
v_call: TRBV4-3
cdr3_nt: TGCGCCAGCAGCCAACACCGGGACCCCCAAATCGAGCAGTACTTC
cdr3_aa: CASSQHRDPQIEQYF

clone_size: few
j_call: TRBJ2-7
d_call: -
v_call: TRBV21-1
cdr3_nt: TGTGCCAGCAGCAGTAGGCTAGCGGGGGGAGAGCAGTACTTC
cdr3_aa: CASSSRLAGGEQYF